This T cell receptor beta chain was sequenced in a study of T cells in localized non-small cell lung cancer. The CDR3 sequence is 19 residues long. V trimming: 5 bases; J trimming: 2 bases; junction bases outside the gene matches: 17. Germline lookup yields CDR1 SEHNR and CDR2 FQNEAQ (reference sequence). Regarding this clone: Antigen: not known.

TCRdb's copy holds only in-frame clones and misses some; the assay was immunoSEQ multiplex PCR. The repertoire has under 65,000 clones, 85% to 90% of them found once; the top ten carry around 20%. Study-level results: Longer overall survival accompanied higher blood T cell density. Measurement of T cell clonality placed uninvolved adjacent lung highest, above the level in tumor.

This sequence originates from a man aged 40 to 75 with stage I squamous cell lung carcinoma. The sample consisted of peripheral blood, taken before any cancer treatment. The chain combines TRBV7-9 with TRBJ2-4, with 8 bases fitting TRBD2. The CDR3 reads CASSPLRDSGKSTKNIQYF. The CDR3 DNA is TGTGCCAGCAGCCCCCTCCGGGATAGCGGGAAGTCGACCAAAAACATTCAGTACTTC.